This T cell receptor beta chain was observed in a study of blood T cell repertoires in COVID-19. Sequenced by immunoSEQ multiplex PCR; TCRdb stores in-frame clones only, minus some. Here the sample spans fewer than 450,000 clones, around 90% being singletons. In germline, CDR1 is LGHDT, CDR2 YNNKEL (reference sequence). Between the trimmed V and J ends, which lost 1 base and 3 bases, there was a span of 6 bases. The CDR3 contains 14 residues. The clonotype was recovered from a man aged 18 to 35 who had recovered from COVID-19. This chain links TRBV3-1 (or the pseudogene TRBV3-2) with TRBJ2-2, with D hard to call. The sample was PBMCs or T cells enriched from blood (not recorded which). This CDR3 reads CASSQVGDTGELFF. As DNA, the CDR3 is TGTGCCAGCAGCCAAGTAGGAGACACCGGGGAGCTGTTTTTT.